This T cell receptor beta chain was recorded in a study of T cell responses to AZD1222 COVID-19 vaccine. Germline V gene sequence: CDR1 SGHNT, CDR2 YYREEE (reference sequence). The CDR3 is 13 amino acids. V shed 7 bases and J shed 2 bases, with 11 bases lying between them. Note on this clone: The antigen is not known.

Using immunoSEQ multiplex PCR, the repertoire was profiled, and TCRdb retains in-frame clones only, with some absent. The sample holds about 180,000 clones, around nine tenths seen once. The study's findings and limits: Donors in the cohort were predominantly white British and more often female, and clonal diversity was possibly underestimated. Reports indicate that nearly half of spike-specific TCRs are directed at unmutated variant regions.

The sequencing used peripheral blood, collected on day 0 of AZD1222 vaccination. The V and J genes are TRBV5-4 and TRBJ2-3; possible D gene TRBD1, 6 bases. The clonotype originates from an adult in good health. CDR3 amino acids: CASGRDTTDTQYF. The CDR3 nucleotides are TGTGCCAGCGGACGGGACACCACAGATACGCAGTATTTT. Full variable domain (missing parts from reference TRBV5-4 and TRBJ2-3): ETGVTQSPTHLIKTRGQQVTLRCSSQSGHNTVSWYQQALGQGPQFIFQYYREEENGRGNFPPRFSGLQFPNYSSELNVNALELDDSALYLCASGRDTTDTQYFGPGTRLTVL.